This TCR beta chain was recovered during a study of blood T cell repertoires in COVID-19. Study in general: The cDNA or gDNA used as material had been derived from T cells, B-cell-depleted T cells, or PBMCs.

This CDR3 is 17 amino acids long. V was clipped by 1 base and J by 4 bases; unmatched bases: 10. Germline V lookup: CDR1 SGHRS, CDR2 YFSETQ. Sequenced by immunoSEQ multiplex PCR; TCRdb stores in-frame clones only, minus some. This table holds around 120,000 clones, over 75% found once. The sample taken for sequencing was peripheral blood. The chain recombines TRBV5-1 with TRBJ2-2, with TRBD2 identical over 7 bases. The clonotype was recovered from a man aged 45-65 years with acute or convalescent COVID-19. Written as DNA, the CDR3 is TGCGCCAGCAGCTTGTCCAGCGGGAAGCGCGGCACCGGGGAGCTGTTTTTT. Translated: CASSLSSGKRGTGELFF.